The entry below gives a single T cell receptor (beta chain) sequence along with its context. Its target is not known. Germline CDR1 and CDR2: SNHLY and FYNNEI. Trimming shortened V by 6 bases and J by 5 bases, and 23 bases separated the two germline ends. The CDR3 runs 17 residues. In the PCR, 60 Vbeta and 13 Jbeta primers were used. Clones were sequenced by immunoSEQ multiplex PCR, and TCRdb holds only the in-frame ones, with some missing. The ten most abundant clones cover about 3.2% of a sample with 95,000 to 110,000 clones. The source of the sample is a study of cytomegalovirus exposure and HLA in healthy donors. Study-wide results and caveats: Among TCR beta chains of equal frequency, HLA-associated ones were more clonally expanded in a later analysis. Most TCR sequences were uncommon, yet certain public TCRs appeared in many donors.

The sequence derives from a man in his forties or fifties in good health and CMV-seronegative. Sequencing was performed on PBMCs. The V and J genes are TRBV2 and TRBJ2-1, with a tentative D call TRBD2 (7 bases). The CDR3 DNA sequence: TGTGCCAGCAGCCGAAAGGGGGGACTAAAAACAAACAATGAGCAGTTCTTC. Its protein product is CASSRKGGLKTNNEQFF.